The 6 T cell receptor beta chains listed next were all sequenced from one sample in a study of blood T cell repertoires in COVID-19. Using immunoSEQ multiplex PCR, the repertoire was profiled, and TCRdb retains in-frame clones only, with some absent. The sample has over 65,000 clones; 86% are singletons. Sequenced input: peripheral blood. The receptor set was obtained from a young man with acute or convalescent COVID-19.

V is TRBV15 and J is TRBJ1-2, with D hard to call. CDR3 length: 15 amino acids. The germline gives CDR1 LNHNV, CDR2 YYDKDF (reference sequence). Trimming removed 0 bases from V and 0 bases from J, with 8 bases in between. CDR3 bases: TGTGCCACCAGCAGAGATTTGGCAGCTAACTATGGCTACACCTTC. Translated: CATSRDLAANYGYTF.

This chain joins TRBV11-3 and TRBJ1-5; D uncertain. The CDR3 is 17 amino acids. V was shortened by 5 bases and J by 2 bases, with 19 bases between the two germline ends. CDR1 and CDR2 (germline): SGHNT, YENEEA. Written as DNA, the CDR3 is TGTGCCAGCAGCCCTACGGGTCCTCTACGGGGCAATCAGCCCCAGCATTTT. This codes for CASSPTGPLRGNQPQHF.

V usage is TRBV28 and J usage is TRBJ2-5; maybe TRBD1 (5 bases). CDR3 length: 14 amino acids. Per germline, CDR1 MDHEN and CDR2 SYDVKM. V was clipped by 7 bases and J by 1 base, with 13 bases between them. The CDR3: CASTLGQFQETQYF. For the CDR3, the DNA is TGTGCCAGCACACTGGGGCAGTTCCAAGAGACCCAGTACTTC.

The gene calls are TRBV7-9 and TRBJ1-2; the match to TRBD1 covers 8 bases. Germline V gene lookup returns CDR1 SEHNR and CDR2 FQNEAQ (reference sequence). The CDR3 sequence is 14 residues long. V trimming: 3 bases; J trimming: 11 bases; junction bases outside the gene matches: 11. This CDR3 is CASSFGSTGAAYTF. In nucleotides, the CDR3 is TGTGCCAGCAGCTTTGGGTCGACAGGGGCAGCTTACACCTTC.

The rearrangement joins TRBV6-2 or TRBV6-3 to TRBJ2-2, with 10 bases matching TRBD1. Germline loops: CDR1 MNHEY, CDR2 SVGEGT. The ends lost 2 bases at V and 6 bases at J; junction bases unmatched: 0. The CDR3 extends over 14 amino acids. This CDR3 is CASSYGQGAGELFF. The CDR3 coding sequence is TGTGCCAGCAGTTACGGACAGGGGGCCGGGGAGCTGTTTTTT.

CDR3 bases: TGCGCCAGCAGCCTGGAGCGGGGGGCAGATACGCAGTATTTT. It yields the protein CASSLERGADTQYF. The chain links TRBV5-1 to TRBJ2-3, with 9 bases aligning to TRBD2. The CDR3 consists of 14 residues. V shed 4 bases and J 4 bases; nucleotides not matched to a gene: 4. Per the germline V gene, CDR1 is SGHRS and CDR2 is YFSETQ.